This T cell receptor (beta chain) derives from a study of neoadjuvant anti-PD-1 for oral cavity cancer. Notes on the study in general: Only a few patients per response group were TCR-analyzed; validation needed.

Of note for this clone: Its antigen is unknown.

The CDR3 sequence is 13 residues long. The trim removed 6 bases at V and 3 bases at J, leaving 4 bases unmatched. CDR1 MRHNA and CDR2 SNTAGT come from the germline V gene. Repertoires were generated with immunoSEQ multiplex PCR, while TCRdb's copy carries only in-frame clones and drops some. Found here are tens of thousands of clones, 65% to 85% of them singletons; the top ten hold more than 3%. This chain joins TRBV6-4 and TRBJ2-7, with 8 bases identical to TRBD1. The starting material was PBMCs, obtained before nivolumab (anti-PD-1) treatment. The TCR was taken from a person between 40 and 85 years old with oral cavity squamous cell carcinoma. CDR3 amino acids: CASSVDRGYEQYF. CDR3 coding DNA: TGTGCCAGCAGCGTCGACAGGGGCTACGAGCAGTACTTC.